This T cell receptor (beta chain) is drawn from a study of shared clonotypes between healthy human individuals (dated by TCRdb to about 2020). Describing the broader study: A few men and a couple of women, aged 18 to 49 years, made up the cohort. For each donor, CD4 naive and CD4 memory were each run on three plates, CD8 naive on two plates, and CD8 memory on one plate. The study deeply sequenced blood TCR repertoires of several healthy adults to estimate repertoire size and the extent of clonotype sharing between individuals. Different laboratories and diverse techniques were used to prepare libraries and sequence TCR repertoires, to increase sequencing depth and limit assay-specific biases. Between about 0.8 and 9.5 billion PBMCs per donor were obtained by leukapheresis.

To note about this clone: Its antigen remains unidentified. No base-level quality is on record; no much larger clone is a single base apart.

The paper as a whole reports these results and caveats: Sampling was restricted to blood, and TCR repertoires in tissues likely differ from the TCR repertoires found in blood. Larger estimated clonotype richness was generally found for naive subsets than for memory subsets. Based on pairwise subsampling, the degree of clonotype sharing among donors was expected to be affected by sequencing depth. Approximately 5% of naive CD4, 3.5% of naive CD8, roughly 2.4% of memory CD4, and over 0.35% of memory CD8 clonotypes were shared across several donors. The small number of donors limited the genetic and exposure-history diversity represented. Higher generation probabilities were observed for clonotypes shared by all four sorted-subset donors than for non-shared clonotypes. Incomplete sequencing was indicated by rarefaction of sorted-subset datasets, despite the large sequencing depth.

Healthy HIV-negative adults with no recently reported acute infections or vaccinations were included as donors. Every donor was a Caucasian adult residing in Nashville, Tennessee, USA. CD8 memory samples consisted of magnetically selected CD45RO+ cells combined with CCR7-negative CD45RA+ effector memory (TemRA) cells. Blood was obtained by leukapheresis, after which PBMCs were separated by Ficoll-Histopaque density gradient centrifugation and cryopreserved in liquid nitrogen vapor phase. Analytical flow cytometry was used to check the purity and quantity of every magnetically sorted T cell population. Genomic DNA was isolated from each sorted fraction and quantified by UV absorbance on a Nanodrop 2000c. Using the deep immunoSEQ assay, TCR CDR3 regions were amplified from genomic DNA by multiplex PCR. Extracted genomic DNA from each cell subset was spread evenly across all wells of several immunoSEQ 96-well plates, with each plate serving as a replicate. For sorted subsets, roughly 190 ng of genomic DNA, equivalent to some 33,000 T cell genomes, went into each replicate PCR. Purified libraries were measured with a Qubit 3.0 fluorometer, size-checked on a Bioanalyzer 2100, and measured again with the KAPA Library Quantification kit. A separate single-read 150-cycle Illumina NextSeq 550 flow cell was used to sequence each immunoSEQ 96-well plate. In the paper's pipeline: The immunoSEQ output contained only junctional sequences without quality scores, so filtering could not match that applied to full-length reads. To assign V/J genes and CDR3, sequences were annotated using PyIR, a Python wrapper for IgBLAST v1.9, with IMGT germline references. Reads were filtered out if the reads had weak V/J assignments (E-value above 1e-6), no CDR3, stop codons, out-of-frame junctions, or ambiguous translated residues. V3J clonotypes were defined as sequences sharing an identical inferred V gene, J gene, and CDR3 amino acid sequence. The percentage overlap between two repertoires was calculated by dividing the number of shared unique clonotypes by the size of the smaller repertoire. Three approaches were used to assess repertoire richness: RTK rarefaction, the Chao1 estimator, and Recon v2.1 estimates of unobserved clonotypes. OLGA was used to compute generation probabilities for all TCRbeta clonotypes that the gDNA method yielded from four donors. TCRdb stores this immuneACCESS table with in-frame sequences only. Part of the clones is absent; in the studies checked, under half of the shortfall reflects unresolved V genes, and no reason is known for the rest. V, J and clone size are taken as reported in that table, and D and trimming were inferred from the DNA itself. Across this sample there are about 110,000 clones, with approximately 65% seen only once. The ten largest clones add up to 24% of the sample.

From the germline V gene, CDR1 is MDHEN and CDR2 is SYDVKM. Counted from cysteine to phenylalanine, this CDR3 has 16 amino acids. Here the CDR3 DNA is all that survives: 48 bases in frame from base 1. Cut back by 6 bases and 6 bases, the V and J ends lie 24 bases apart. The receptor was isolated from a woman in her 30s in good health. The receptor chain draws on TRBV28 and TRBJ2-7; 7 matching bases give a weak D call of TRBD2. Material: memory CD8+ T cells sorted from blood. The cell subset or site label, as the study defines it: CD45RO+ cells pooled with CCR7-negative TemRA cells. CDR3 reads: CASSPSSTGRVGEQYF. The DNA sequence reads TGTGCCAGCAGCCCCTCCTCTACAGGGAGGGTGGGCGAGCAGTACTTC.